What follows describes a single TCR beta chain. What this receptor recognizes is not known. Per-base qualities were not stored, and no clone one base away is much larger. CDR1 SNHLY and CDR2 FYNNEI were looked up in the germline V gene. The CDR3 starts with the cysteine, ends with the phenylalanine, and has 14 residues. Just the 42-base CDR3 DNA is kept, in frame starting at base 1. V loses 9 bases, J loses 0 bases, and the germline ends lie 12 bases apart. This sample is part of a study of shared clonotypes between healthy human individuals (TCRdb year 2020). For context, the study as a whole: A couple of women and a few men aged 18 to 49 years were included in the cohort. To estimate repertoire size and how much clonotypes are shared between individuals, the study performed deep sequencing of blood TCR repertoires from 4 to 6 healthy adults. Libraries were prepared and TCR repertoires were sequenced by different laboratories using diverse techniques, in order to increase sequencing depth and limit assay-specific biases. Leukapheresis yielded between about 0.94 and 8.9 billion PBMCs per donor. General study outcomes and caveats: Because the study included only a small number of donors, the genetic and exposure-history diversity represented was limited. Only blood was sampled, and tissue TCR repertoires likely differ from those in blood. Based on pairwise subsampling, the degree of clonotype sharing among donors was expected to be affected by sequencing depth.

The donors were healthy, HIV-negative adults with no recently reported acute infections or vaccinations. Every donor was a Caucasian adult residing in Nashville, Tennessee, USA. In the unsorted samples, around 81 million PBMCs were counted, and genomic DNA was extracted using the QIAamp DNA Blood Mini kit. After blood collection by leukapheresis, PBMCs were isolated using Ficoll-Histopaque density gradient centrifugation and then cryopreserved in the vapor phase of liquid nitrogen. Using the deep immunoSEQ assay, TCR CDR3 regions were amplified from genomic DNA by multiplex PCR. For each cell subset, the extracted genomic DNA was distributed evenly across all wells of several immunoSEQ 96-well plates, and each plate served as one replicate. For unsorted PBMC, about 0.3 ug genomic DNA, equal to tens of thousands of T cell genomes, was loaded into each replicate PCR. Ten immunoSEQ deep assay plates were used to sequence unsorted PBMC genomic DNA. Purified libraries were quantified with a Qubit 3.0 fluorometer, sized on a Bioanalyzer 2100, and re-quantified with the KAPA Library Quantification kit. Every immunoSEQ 96-well plate was sequenced on a separate single-read 150-cycle Illumina NextSeq 550 flow cell. Concerning the study's data processing: Because the immunoSEQ output included only junctional sequences and no quality scores, the filtering could not be the same as the filtering used for full-length reads. To assign V/J genes and CDR3, sequences were annotated against IMGT germline references using PyIR, a Python wrapper for IgBLAST v1.9. Reads were filtered out if the reads had weak V/J assignments (E-value above 1e-6), no CDR3, stop codons, out-of-frame junctions, or ambiguous translated residues. V3J clonotypes were defined by identical inferred V gene, J gene, and CDR3 amino acid sequence. Percentage overlap between repertoires was computed as shared unique clonotypes divided by the size of the smaller repertoire. Richness of each repertoire was evaluated using RTK rarefaction, the Chao1 estimator, and Recon v2.1 estimates of unobserved clonotypes. The table was pulled from immuneACCESS by TCRdb, which kept in-frame rearrangements only. Such tables lose some clones; where checked, under half of the loss comes from unresolved V genes, and the rest has no known cause. The DNA was the basis for D and trimming; V, J and clone size are from that table. The sample table shows 450,000 to 550,000 clones, and 75% to 85% are seen once. The ten largest clones take up 10% to 15% of the sample.

The rearrangement combines TRBV2 with TRBJ1-5; confidence is insufficient to name the D gene. This TCR was recovered from a woman aged 35 to 49 in good health. Some clones in this sample may be carry-over from other donors' samples. The specimen sequenced was PBMCs. CDR3 region: CASTTGNSNQPQHF. The DNA reads as follows: TGTGCCAGTACGACCGGGAATAGCAATCAGCCCCAGCATTTT. The entire variable domain, with the stretches around the CDR3 drawn from the reference TRBV2 and TRBJ1-5 proteins, is EPEVTQTPSHQVTQMGQEVILRCVPISNHLYFYWYRQILGQKVEFLVSFYNNEISEKSEIFDDQFSVERPDGSNFTLKIRSTKLEDSAMYFCASTTGNSNQPQHFGDGTRLSIL.